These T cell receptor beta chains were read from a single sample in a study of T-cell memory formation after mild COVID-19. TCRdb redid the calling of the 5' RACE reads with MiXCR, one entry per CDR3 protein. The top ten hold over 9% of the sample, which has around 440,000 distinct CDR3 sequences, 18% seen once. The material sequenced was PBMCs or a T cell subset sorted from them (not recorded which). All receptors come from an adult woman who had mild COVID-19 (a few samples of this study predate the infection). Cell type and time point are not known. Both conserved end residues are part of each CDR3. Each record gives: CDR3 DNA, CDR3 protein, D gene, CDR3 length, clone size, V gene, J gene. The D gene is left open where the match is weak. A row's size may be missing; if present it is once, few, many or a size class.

cdr3_nt: TGCAGCGTTGTAATGGGAGGGGTGTACAATGAGCAGTTCTTC; cdr3_aa: CSVVMGGVYNEQFF; d_call: TRBD2; cdr3_length: 14; clone_size: few; v_call: TRBV29-1; j_call: TRBJ2-1
cdr3_nt: TGTGCCACCAGCAGAGACCTAGCAGCTGGGACCCAGTACTTC; cdr3_aa: CATSRDLAAGTQYF; d_call: NA; cdr3_length: 14; clone_size: NA; v_call: TRBV15; j_call: TRBJ2-5
cdr3_nt: TGCAGTGCTAGCCCCAGGAACACTGAAGCTTTCTTT; cdr3_aa: CSASPRNTEAFF; d_call: NA; cdr3_length: 12; clone_size: many; v_call: TRBV20-1; j_call: TRBJ1-1
cdr3_nt: TGTGCCAGCAGCCCTGTTTCGGGGAGAGGGCTCGTCGAGCAGTACTTC; cdr3_aa: CASSPVSGRGLVEQYF; d_call: NA; cdr3_length: 16; clone_size: NA; v_call: TRBV9; j_call: TRBJ2-7
cdr3_nt: TGCGCCAGCAGCTCGGATATCTATGGCTACACCTTC; cdr3_aa: CASSSDIYGYTF; d_call: NA; cdr3_length: 12; clone_size: few; v_call: TRBV5-1; j_call: TRBJ1-2
cdr3_nt: TGTGCCTGGAGTGTAGGTCAGGGCTATGGCTACACCTTC; cdr3_aa: CAWSVGQGYGYTF; d_call: NA; cdr3_length: 13; clone_size: few; v_call: TRBV30; j_call: TRBJ1-2
cdr3_nt: TGCGCCAGCAGCGGGGGAGGGCGTGGCACTGAAGCTTTCTTT; cdr3_aa: CASSGGGRGTEAFF; d_call: NA; cdr3_length: 14; clone_size: NA; v_call: TRBV5-1; j_call: TRBJ1-1
cdr3_nt: TGTGCCATCAGGTGGGACAGAAACTACGAGCAGTACTTC; cdr3_aa: CAIRWDRNYEQYF; d_call: TRBD1; cdr3_length: 13; clone_size: once; v_call: TRBV10-3; j_call: TRBJ2-7
cdr3_nt: TGTGCTAGCAGCTTAGCCTCGGGGTTTTCAGCGCGGCAGTTCTTC; cdr3_aa: CASSLASGFSARQFF; d_call: NA; cdr3_length: 15; clone_size: NA; v_call: TRBV7-7; j_call: TRBJ2-1
cdr3_nt: TGTGCCAGCAGCCGCAGGGGGCTTGGAGAGACCCAGTACTTC; cdr3_aa: CASSRRGLGETQYF; d_call: TRBD1; cdr3_length: 14; clone_size: few; v_call: TRBV5-4; j_call: TRBJ2-5
cdr3_nt: TGCGCCAGCAGCCAAGAACACCGGGTGGGCTACTACACCTTC; cdr3_aa: CASSQEHRVGYYTF; d_call: NA; cdr3_length: 14; clone_size: NA; v_call: TRBV4-1; j_call: TRBJ1-2
cdr3_nt: TGCAGTGCTAAGGGGACAGGGTTGGATGAGCAGTTCTTC; cdr3_aa: CSAKGTGLDEQFF; d_call: TRBD1; cdr3_length: 13; clone_size: NA; v_call: TRBV20-1; j_call: TRBJ2-1
cdr3_nt: TGTGCCAGCAGCGTACCGGGACAGGGGAACTATGGCTACACCTTC; cdr3_aa: CASSVPGQGNYGYTF; d_call: TRBD1; cdr3_length: 15; clone_size: few; v_call: TRBV7-9; j_call: TRBJ1-2
cdr3_nt: TGTGCCAGCAGGAGTAGCGGGGGGGTCACAGATACGCAGTATTTT; cdr3_aa: CASRSSGGVTDTQYF; d_call: TRBD2; cdr3_length: 15; clone_size: few; v_call: TRBV6-6; j_call: TRBJ2-3
cdr3_nt: TGTGCCAGCAGTTACGTGACGAACGGCCATGAGCAGTTCTTC; cdr3_aa: CASSYVTNGHEQFF; d_call: NA; cdr3_length: 14; clone_size: NA; v_call: TRBV6-2/TRBV6-3; j_call: TRBJ2-1
cdr3_nt: TGCGCCAGCAGCCAAGACCTGGGACACTACAATGAGCAGTTCTTC; cdr3_aa: CASSQDLGHYNEQFF; d_call: NA; cdr3_length: 15; clone_size: many; v_call: TRBV4-3; j_call: TRBJ2-1
cdr3_nt: TGTGCCAGCAGTGAACAGGGCCTCCTTGAAGCTTTCTTT; cdr3_aa: CASSEQGLLEAFF; d_call: NA; cdr3_length: 13; clone_size: few; v_call: TRBV6-4; j_call: TRBJ1-1
cdr3_nt: TGTGCCAGCAGTTTAAATCAGGGGGCCAATGAGCAGTTCTTC; cdr3_aa: CASSLNQGANEQFF; d_call: TRBD1; cdr3_length: 14; clone_size: few; v_call: TRBV12-3/TRBV12-4; j_call: TRBJ2-1
cdr3_nt: TGTGCCACCAGTGACACAGGGCCGTACAATGAGCAGTTCTTC; cdr3_aa: CATSDTGPYNEQFF; d_call: NA; cdr3_length: 14; clone_size: NA; v_call: TRBV24-1; j_call: TRBJ2-1
cdr3_nt: TGTGCCACCAGTGAGGACGGAGCGAACACCGGGGAGCTGTTTTTT; cdr3_aa: CATSEDGANTGELFF; d_call: NA; cdr3_length: 15; clone_size: few; v_call: TRBV24-1; j_call: TRBJ2-2
cdr3_nt: TGTGCCAGCAGTTACTCGACTTGGGGGGAATCCTACGAGCAGTACTTC; cdr3_aa: CASSYSTWGESYEQYF; d_call: NA; cdr3_length: 16; clone_size: NA; v_call: TRBV6-5; j_call: TRBJ2-7
cdr3_nt: TGTGCCAGCTCACCACCGATAATGGGGAGAACTGAAGCTTTCTTT; cdr3_aa: CASSPPIMGRTEAFF; d_call: NA; cdr3_length: 15; clone_size: many; v_call: TRBV18; j_call: TRBJ1-1
cdr3_nt: TGCGCCACCCCTCGGACAGGGCTTGAGGGGACCGGGGAGCTGTTTTTT; cdr3_aa: CATPRTGLEGTGELFF; d_call: TRBD1; cdr3_length: 16; clone_size: NA; v_call: TRBV5-1; j_call: TRBJ2-2
cdr3_nt: TGTGCCAGCAGTGCGGCGGGGGGATGGGGCACTGAAGCTTTCTTT; cdr3_aa: CASSAAGGWGTEAFF; d_call: NA; cdr3_length: 15; clone_size: NA; v_call: TRBV2; j_call: TRBJ1-1
cdr3_nt: TGTGCCAGCAGTACCCCACAGGGGGCCAACTATGGCTACACCTTC; cdr3_aa: CASSTPQGANYGYTF; d_call: TRBD1; cdr3_length: 15; clone_size: few; v_call: TRBV6-2/TRBV6-3; j_call: TRBJ1-2
cdr3_nt: TGTGCCAGCAGCGTTTCCCGGGACCGGAACACCGGGGAGCTGTTTTTT; cdr3_aa: CASSVSRDRNTGELFF; d_call: NA; cdr3_length: 16; clone_size: few; v_call: TRBV9; j_call: TRBJ2-2
cdr3_nt: TGCGCCAGCAGCTTGGGACAGGCTTCCTTTCCCTACGAGCAGTACTTC; cdr3_aa: CASSLGQASFPYEQYF; d_call: NA; cdr3_length: 16; clone_size: NA; v_call: TRBV5-1; j_call: TRBJ2-7
cdr3_nt: TGCAGCGCCTTAGCAGATACGCAGTATTTT; cdr3_aa: CSALADTQYF; d_call: NA; cdr3_length: 10; clone_size: NA; v_call: TRBV29-1; j_call: TRBJ2-3
cdr3_nt: TGTGCCAGCAGTTTAGAGTATGGGGGAGGTACGCAGTATTTT; cdr3_aa: CASSLEYGGGTQYF; d_call: NA; cdr3_length: 14; clone_size: NA; v_call: TRBV12-3/TRBV12-4; j_call: TRBJ2-3
cdr3_nt: TGTGCCAGCAGTGCGAACAGGGGTACTGAAGCTTTCTTT; cdr3_aa: CASSANRGTEAFF; d_call: TRBD1; cdr3_length: 13; clone_size: NA; v_call: TRBV6-5; j_call: TRBJ1-1
cdr3_nt: TGTGCCAGCAGCTACCATAGCGGCGGTTACACTGAAGCTTTCTTT; cdr3_aa: CASSYHSGGYTEAFF; d_call: NA; cdr3_length: 15; clone_size: few; v_call: TRBV7-9; j_call: TRBJ1-1
cdr3_nt: TGTGCCAGCAGCCTACTAGCGGGGGGCTCCTACAATGAGCAGTTCTTC; cdr3_aa: CASSLLAGGSYNEQFF; d_call: TRBD2; cdr3_length: 16; clone_size: many; v_call: TRBV7-2; j_call: TRBJ2-1
cdr3_nt: TGTGCCAGCAGCCCAGGGGAGACTGAAGCTTTCTTT; cdr3_aa: CASSPGETEAFF; d_call: NA; cdr3_length: 12; clone_size: NA; v_call: TRBV5-6; j_call: TRBJ1-1
cdr3_nt: TGCGCCAGCAGCCAATCTACGAGGGACACCGGGGAGCTGTTTTTT; cdr3_aa: CASSQSTRDTGELFF; d_call: NA; cdr3_length: 15; clone_size: many; v_call: TRBV4-1; j_call: TRBJ2-2
cdr3_nt: TGTGCCAGCTCACCCGAGCGGTCAGGGATTAACGAGCAGTACTTC; cdr3_aa: CASSPERSGINEQYF; d_call: NA; cdr3_length: 15; clone_size: few; v_call: TRBV18; j_call: TRBJ2-7
cdr3_nt: TGTGCCAGCAGCGCTGGGGTAGCGGCGACCTACGAGCAGTACTTC; cdr3_aa: CASSAGVAATYEQYF; d_call: NA; cdr3_length: 15; clone_size: NA; v_call: TRBV9; j_call: TRBJ2-7
cdr3_nt: TGTGCCAGCAGTAACCCAGCGGCAGGGTTAGGAAACATGAACACTGAAGCTTTCTTT; cdr3_aa: CASSNPAAGLGNMNTEAFF; d_call: NA; cdr3_length: 19; clone_size: NA; v_call: TRBV12-3/TRBV12-4; j_call: TRBJ1-1
cdr3_nt: TGTGCCAGCAGCTTTTCAGGACTGGCTAATTCACCCCTCCACTTT; cdr3_aa: CASSFSGLANSPLHF; d_call: NA; cdr3_length: 15; clone_size: few; v_call: TRBV7-2; j_call: TRBJ1-6
cdr3_nt: TGTGCCAGCAGAACCTCGGGGTTGGTGAACACTGAAGCTTTCTTT; cdr3_aa: CASRTSGLVNTEAFF; d_call: NA; cdr3_length: 15; clone_size: few; v_call: TRBV27; j_call: TRBJ1-1
cdr3_nt: TGCAGCGTTGTACCGGGACCGGGGGCTTTCTTT; cdr3_aa: CSVVPGPGAFF; d_call: NA; cdr3_length: 11; clone_size: NA; v_call: TRBV29-1; j_call: TRBJ1-1
cdr3_nt: TGTGCCAGTAGTATTTCTGGGATTAGCAATCAGCCCCAGCATTTT; cdr3_aa: CASSISGISNQPQHF; d_call: NA; cdr3_length: 15; clone_size: few; v_call: TRBV19; j_call: TRBJ1-5